This is a list of T cell receptor beta chains from one sample in a study of T cells in Graves' hyperthyroidism and ophthalmopathy. One entry per CDR3 protein, called by TCRdb with MiXCR from the multiplex PCR reads. This repertoire shows 300,000 to 500,000 distinct CDR3 sequences, around 15% found once; its top ten account for approximately 27%. Material: blood. The receptors shown here come from a man in his forties or fifties with Graves' ophthalmopathy. Each CDR3 is given with its conserved first and last residue. The D gene is left open where the match is weak. Only some rows state a clone size, as once, few, many or a class for expanded clones.

CASAGVVSTDTQYF	TGTGCCAGCGCGGGAGTCGTCAGCACAGATACGCAGTATTTT	TRBJ2-3	14	many	TRBD2	TRBV11-2
CASSLYQNTGELFF	TGTGCCAGCAGCCTATACCAGAACACCGGGGAGCTGTTTTTT	TRBJ2-2	14	few	-	TRBV7-9
CATSPSVTYGYTF	TGTGCCACCAGTCCTTCGGTGACCTATGGCTACACCTTC	TRBJ1-2	13	few	-	TRBV24-1
CASSIRGVSTEAFF	TGTGCCAGTAGTATTCGGGGAGTTAGCACTGAAGCTTTCTTT	TRBJ1-1	14	-	-	TRBV19
CASSQDRPGLARSYEQYF	TGTGCCAGCAGCCAAGATCGTCCTGGGCTAGCGCGGAGTTACGAGCAGTACTTC	TRBJ2-7	18	many	-	TRBV4-2
CASSLSRWMVAGRAYEQYF	TGTGCCAGCAGTTTATCGCGGTGGATGGTGGCGGGACGTGCCTACGAGCAGTACTTC	TRBJ2-7	19	-	-	TRBV27
CAWSVSRGPFGYTF	TGTGCCTGGAGTGTCAGCAGGGGGCCTTTTGGCTACACCTTC	TRBJ1-2	14	-	TRBD1	TRBV30
CASSSGVLDTQYF	TGTGCCAGCAGCTCGGGCGTTTTAGATACGCAGTATTTT	TRBJ2-3	13	many	-	TRBV7-9
CASSFTGLDGYTF	TGTGCCAGCAGTTTCACAGGGCTGGATGGCTACACCTTC	TRBJ1-2	13	-	-	TRBV27
CAISGSRYSEQYF	TGTGCCATCAGTGGTAGCAGATATTCCGAGCAGTACTTC	TRBJ2-7	13	-	-	TRBV10-3
CASSLSVGNTGELFF	TGTGCCAGCAGCTTGTCCGTAGGAAACACCGGGGAGCTGTTTTTT	TRBJ2-2	15	few	-	TRBV5-4
CASRGQTGEGNEQYF	TGTGCCAGCAGGGGTCAGACAGGGGAGGGAAACGAGCAGTACTTC	TRBJ2-7	15	many	-	TRBV28
CSVGGTSVTYEQYF	TGCAGCGTTGGGGGGACTAGCGTTACCTACGAGCAGTACTTC	TRBJ2-7	14	many	TRBD2	TRBV29-1
CASSLRAGGPTDTQYF	TGTGCCAGCAGCCTTAGGGCGGGAGGGCCCACAGATACGCAGTATTTT	TRBJ2-3	16	-	TRBD2	TRBV9
CASSQGYGNQPQHF	TGCGCCAGCAGCCAAGGGTATGGGAATCAGCCCCAGCATTTT	TRBJ1-5	14	many	-	TRBV4-1
CSAREPLSGANVLTF	TGCAGTGCTAGAGAACCCCTCTCTGGGGCCAACGTCCTGACTTTC	TRBJ2-6	15	-	-	TRBV20-1
CSAGGILAGGNQETQYF	TGCAGTGCGGGCGGGATACTAGCGGGAGGTAACCAAGAGACCCAGTACTTC	TRBJ2-5	17	once	TRBD2	TRBV20-1
CASSLRTGYYEQYF	TGTGCCAGCAGTTTAAGGACAGGGTATTACGAGCAGTACTTC	TRBJ2-7	14	many	TRBD1	TRBV27
CASSLAPTGTSGYNEQFF	TGTGCCAGCAGTTTAGCGCCGACTGGGACTAGCGGATACAATGAGCAGTTCTTC	TRBJ2-1	18	many	TRBD2	TRBV12-3/TRBV12-4
CASSKQGAPDTGELFF	TGTGCCAGCAGTAAACAGGGGGCTCCGGACACCGGGGAGCTGTTTTTT	TRBJ2-2	16	few	TRBD1	TRBV7-9
CASSETGTNNQPQHF	TGTGCCAGCAGTGAGACCGGGACAAACAATCAGCCCCAGCATTTT	TRBJ1-5	15	many	-	TRBV6-1
CASSLWEADYEQYF	TGTGCCAGCAGCTTATGGGAGGCTGACTACGAGCAGTACTTC	TRBJ2-7	14	many	-	TRBV7-9
CASSRLLAPNMDEQFF	TGTGCCAGCAGTCGACTTCTAGCGCCCAACATGGATGAGCAGTTCTTC	TRBJ2-1	16	many	-	TRBV6-2/TRBV6-3
CSARDATLAANTGELFF	TGCAGTGCTAGAGACGCTACACTAGCGGCGAACACCGGGGAGCTGTTTTTT	TRBJ2-2	17	many	TRBD2	TRBV20-1
CASSLTANPDTQYF	TGTGCCAGCAGCTTAACTGCGAACCCCGATACGCAGTATTTT	TRBJ2-3	14	many	-	TRBV7-3
CSVQRQGPYGYTF	TGCAGCGTTCAGCGACAGGGGCCTTATGGCTACACCTTC	TRBJ1-2	13	-	TRBD1	TRBV29-1
CASSNRGWGQLF	TGTGCCAGCAGTAACAGGGGATGGGGTCAGCTCTTC	TRBJ2-1	12	-	TRBD1	TRBV12-3/TRBV12-4
CASNPGLAGIFQYF	TGTGCCAGCAATCCGGGACTAGCGGGTATATTTCAGTACTTC	TRBJ2-4	14	few	TRBD2	TRBV6-1
CASSPYSGSGNEQFF	TGTGCCAGCAGCCCGTACAGCGGGAGTGGGAATGAGCAGTTCTTC	TRBJ2-1	15	few	TRBD2	TRBV7-2
CSATGTGGAGELFF	TGCAGTGCTACCGGGACCGGTGGGGCCGGGGAGCTGTTTTTT	TRBJ2-2	14	many	-	TRBV20-1
CASSPTGQISGNTIYF	TGTGCCAGCTCACCGACGGGACAGATCTCTGGAAACACCATATATTTT	TRBJ1-3	16	-	TRBD1	TRBV18
CASSSRQGNYEQYF	TGTGCCAGCAGCTCCCGACAGGGTAACTACGAGCAGTACTTC	TRBJ2-7	14	few	TRBD1	TRBV7-8
CATSVSGVAKNIQYF	TGTGCCACCAGTGTGTCTGGGGTAGCCAAAAACATTCAGTACTTC	TRBJ2-4	15	many	-	TRBV24-1
CASSMDWGWETQYF	TGTGCCAGTAGTATGGACTGGGGTTGGGAGACCCAGTACTTC	TRBJ2-5	14	-	-	TRBV7-2
CASSTSGVENTEAFF	TGTGCCAGCAGTACGTCAGGGGTGGAGAACACTGAAGCTTTCTTT	TRBJ1-1	15	many	-	TRBV28
CASSLDGRSGNTIYF	TGTGCCAGCAGCTTAGACGGACGCTCTGGAAACACCATATATTTT	TRBJ1-3	15	-	-	TRBV7-9
CASKAHRDLTGELFF	TGTGCCAGCAAGGCCCATAGGGACCTCACCGGGGAGCTGTTTTTT	TRBJ2-2	15	many	-	TRBV27
CASSSYEKLFF	TGTGCCAGCAGTTCGTATGAAAAACTGTTTTTT	TRBJ1-4	11	many	-	TRBV11-2
CASGFYLPDANPNNEQFF	TGTGCTAGTGGTTTCTACCTTCCAGACGCAAACCCGAACAATGAGCAGTTCTTC	TRBJ2-1	18	few	-	TRBV12-5
CATSRQTGNYEQYF	TGTGCCACCAGCAGACAAACAGGGAACTACGAGCAGTACTTC	TRBJ2-7	14	many	-	TRBV15
CASSPTSGTLVGTDTQYF	TGTGCCAGCAGCCCCACTAGCGGAACCCTGGTGGGCACAGATACGCAGTATTTT	TRBJ2-3	18	many	TRBD2	TRBV7-9
CASSPGLKVGLTEAFF	TGTGCCAGCTCACCAGGGCTTAAAGTGGGGTTAACTGAAGCTTTCTTT	TRBJ1-1	16	many	-	TRBV18
CASSRVAGGDEQFF	TGCGCCAGCTCTCGGGTAGCGGGAGGTGATGAGCAGTTCTTC	TRBJ2-1	14	many	TRBD2	TRBV5-1
CASSLAGALGNTEAFF	TGTGCCAGCAGCTTAGCAGGGGCTTTAGGGAACACTGAAGCTTTCTTT	TRBJ1-1	16	few	-	TRBV7-9
CASSVGQGIDNEQFF	TGTGCCAGCAGCGTGGGACAGGGGATTGACAATGAGCAGTTCTTC	TRBJ2-1	15	many	TRBD1	TRBV7-9